These 4 T cell receptor beta chains came from one sample sequenced in a study of blood T cell repertoires in COVID-19. Only in-frame clones appear in the TCRdb table, and some are missing; sequencing was by immunoSEQ multiplex PCR. The sample includes about 310,000 clones, about nine tenths of them seen just once. Input material: peripheral blood. The receptors come from a man aged 45-65 years with active or convalescent COVID-19.

This clone was found once. V is TRBV3-1 (or the pseudogene TRBV3-2) and J is TRBJ2-1, with 10 bases identical to TRBD2. This CDR3 has 15 residues. Per the germline V gene, CDR1 is LGHDT and CDR2 is YNNKEL (reference sequence). J was trimmed by 6 bases and V by 2 bases; bases with no gene match: 4. The CDR3 DNA sequence: TGTGCCAGCAGCCAAACTAGCGGGGCCTCCAATGAGCAGTTCTTC. This translates into CASSQTSGASNEQFF.

The J gene is TRBJ2-1, the V gene TRBV19; 12 bases are a match to TRBD2. The CDR3 is 19 residues long. The J segment lost 0 bases and the V segment lost 3 bases, leaving 9 bases of the junction unmatched. Looked up from germline, CDR1 is LNHDA and CDR2 is SQIVND (reference sequence). CDR3 residues: CASSIRASGRVGSYNEQFF. DNA of the CDR3: TGTGCCAGTAGTATTAGGGCTAGCGGGAGGGTCGGCTCCTACAATGAGCAGTTCTTC. Looking up the rest from reference TRBV19 and TRBJ2-1 gives the full variable domain: DGGITQSPKYLFRKEGQNVTLSCEQNLNHDAMYWYRQDPGQGLRLIYYSQIVNDFQKGDIAEGYSVSREKKESFPLTVTSAQKNPTAFYLCASSIRASGRVGSYNEQFFGPGTRLTVL.

This sequence joins TRBV19 and TRBJ2-3; 13 bases fit TRBD2. From germline, CDR1 is LNHDA and CDR2 SQIVND (reference sequence). The junction had 13 bases not matched to a gene; V was cut back by 4 bases and J by 3 bases. This CDR3 region has 19 residues. CDR3 in DNA: TGTGCCAGTAGTAGCCACCAAAACCGGGGACTAGCGGGGACAGATACGCAGTATTTT. Amino acid sequence: CASSSHQNRGLAGTDTQYF.

This chain connects TRBV2 to TRBJ1-5, with D perhaps TRBD1 (6 bases). CDR3 size: 14 residues. Between the trimmed V and J ends, which lost 6 bases and 5 bases, there was a span of 14 bases. Germline V gives CDR1 SNHLY, CDR2 FYNNEI. The CDR3 DNA is TGTGCCAGCAGCGTCGAGGACAGTTATCAGCCCCAGCATTTT. Translated: CASSVEDSYQPQHF.